Following are 9 T cell receptor beta chains from one sample sequenced in a study of T cell repertoires in cytomegalovirus infection. Their cognate antigens are unknown. TCRdb used MiXCR to reprocess the reads, holding one entry per CDR3 protein. Seen here are roughly 990,000 distinct CDR3 sequences, about 33% observed once, and the top ten hold around an eighth. The material was cultured CD8+ T cells from PBMCs, obtained from culture after CMV antigen stimulation. All receptors derive from a human donor in good health (CMV status not recorded). Some clones in this sample may be carry-over from other donors' samples.

The V and J genes are TRBV4-3 and TRBJ2-5; 11 nucleotides agree with TRBD1. The CDR3 spans 16 residues. J lost 6 bases, V lost 0 bases, and 6 bases had no gene match. Germline V gene data show CDR1 as LGHNA and CDR2 as YSLEER. The CDR3 sequence is CASSQDRTGGAKTQYF. CDR3 DNA sequence: TGCGCCAGCAGCCAAGATCGGACAGGGGGCGCGAAGACCCAGTACTTC.

This clonotype was counted many times. The chain joins TRBV28 to TRBJ2-4; 10 bases fit TRBD1. Germline CDR1 MDHEN, CDR2 SYDVKM. The V gene end was trimmed by 5 bases and the J gene end by 0 bases; junction bases not matched to a gene: 4. This CDR3 spans 16 amino acids. The CDR3 loop is CASSPDRGVAKNIQYF. CDR3 in DNA: TGTGCCAGCAGTCCGGACAGGGGGGTAGCCAAAAACATTCAGTACTTC.

J is TRBJ2-3 and V is TRBV6-1; maybe TRBD2 (6 bases). CDR3 length: 14 amino acids. Germline-derived CDR1 and CDR2 are MNHNS and SASEGT. The V and J ends lost 3 bases and 0 bases respectively, with 7 bases between them. CDR3 protein: CASSDAGSTDTQYF. The CDR3 bases are TGTGCCAGCAGTGATGCGGGGAGCACAGATACGCAGTATTTT.

This clonotype has a count of ten or more. The V and J genes are TRBV7-3 and TRBJ2-3; 8 bases are a match to TRBD2. Germline CDR1 is SGHTA and CDR2 is FQGTGA. V shed 4 bases, J shed 4 bases, and the junction held 7 bases outside the gene matches. The CDR3 is 15 amino acids. As DNA, the CDR3 is TGTGCCAGCAGCTCGGCGGGGGGAGGCGCAGATACGCAGTATTTT. Encoded protein: CASSSAGGGADTQYF.

This clonotype occurred a few times. The chain couples TRBV4-1 to TRBJ2-7; D call uncertain. This CDR3 comprises 14 residues. Germline CDR1 and CDR2: MGHRA and YSYEKL. Trimming took 4 bases from V and 2 from J, leaving 12 bases between them. The CDR3 here is CASSLRPAPYEQYF. The CDR3 coding sequence is TGCGCCAGCAGCCTACGACCGGCTCCCTACGAGCAGTACTTC.

The rearrangement links TRBV4-1 to TRBJ2-7; 8 bases match TRBD1. There are 15 residues in the CDR3. Germline V lookup: CDR1 MGHRA, CDR2 YSYEKL. V lost 1 base, J lost 1 base, and 3 bases stayed unmatched. As DNA, the CDR3 is TGCGCCAGCAGCCAAGCCCAGGGGGCATCCTACGAGCAGTACGTC. Protein product: CASSQAQGASYEQYV.

V usage is TRBV19 and J usage is TRBJ1-2, with D perhaps TRBD1 (5 bases). Trimming took off 0 bases at V and 4 bases at J, with 15 bases between the two ends. Germline CDR1 LNHDA, CDR2 SQIVND (reference sequence). CDR3 length: 16 residues. CDR3 bases: TGTGCCAGTAGTATAGATTCTCTACAGGCGGCCTATGGCTACACCTTC. It specifies CASSIDSLQAAYGYTF. Based on the CDR3 plus reference TRBV19 and TRBJ1-2, the full variable domain is DGGITQSPKYLFRKEGQNVTLSCEQNLNHDAMYWYRQDPGQGLRLIYYSQIVNDFQKGDIAEGYSVSREKKESFPLTVTSAQKNPTAFYLCASSIDSLQAAYGYTFGSGTRLTVV.

A word on this clonotype: One end of the junction varies from germline; a read error may be responsible. The rearrangement joins TRBV6-5 to TRBJ2-1; 7 bases are a match to TRBD1. CDR3 length: 14 amino acids. Germline V gene sequence: CDR1 MNHEY, CDR2 SVGAGI. CDR3 coding DNA: TGTGACAGCAGTTACCGACTCGGGACAGACGAGCAGTTCTTC. Translated: CDSSYRLGTDEQFF.

This sequence joins TRBV19 and TRBJ1-1; 7 positions match TRBD1. CDR3 length: 13 amino acids. V was clipped by 9 bases and J by 2 bases; unmatched bases: 6. Germline assignment: CDR1 LNHDA and CDR2 SQIVND (reference sequence). The CDR3 nucleotides are TGTGCCAGCCTGACAGGGATCAACACTGAAGCTTTCTTT. Its protein product is CASLTGINTEAFF.